This is a list of T cell receptor beta chains from one sample in a study of blood T cells in healthy people across ages. TCRdb re-derived calls from the 5' RACE reads in MiXCR, one entry per CDR3 protein. The sample yields over 1,500,000 distinct CDR3 sequences, around 40% seen once. Sequencing input: blood. The receptor source for this set is a human donor in good health. Both conserved end residues are part of each CDR3. D genes are given only for firm matches. Clone size, where shown, is once, few, many, or a class for clones that have expanded.

j_call: TRBJ2-5; v_call: TRBV12-3/TRBV12-4; d_call: TRBD2; clone_size: .; cdr3_nt: TGTGCCAGCAGTTTCGATAGCGGGGGGGCTTTAGAGACCCAGTACTTC; cdr3_aa: CASSFDSGGALETQYF
j_call: TRBJ1-2; v_call: TRBV20-1; d_call: .; clone_size: many; cdr3_nt: TGCGGGGTGGGGACGATGACATATGGCTACACCTTC; cdr3_aa: CGVGTMTYGYTF
j_call: TRBJ2-3; v_call: TRBV6-6; d_call: .; clone_size: once; cdr3_nt: TGTGCCAGCACTTTAACCGACACAGATACGCAGTATTTT; cdr3_aa: CASTLTDTDTQYF
j_call: TRBJ2-5; v_call: TRBV7-9; d_call: .; clone_size: few; cdr3_nt: TGTGCCAGCAGCCACCCCGTCCGGGGTCGAGAGACCCAGTACTTC; cdr3_aa: CASSHPVRGRETQYF
j_call: TRBJ2-7; v_call: TRBV20-1; d_call: .; clone_size: few; cdr3_nt: TGCAGTGCTAGAGCTCAATACGAGCAGTACTTC; cdr3_aa: CSARAQYEQYF
j_call: TRBJ2-3; v_call: TRBV6-6; d_call: .; clone_size: many; cdr3_nt: TGTGCCAGCAGTTACTCCGGGGCAGATACGCAGTATTTT; cdr3_aa: CASSYSGADTQYF
j_call: TRBJ2-1; v_call: TRBV20-1; d_call: .; clone_size: once; cdr3_nt: TGCAGTGCTCCATGGGGACAACTATACAATGAGCAGTTCTTC; cdr3_aa: CSAPWGQLYNEQFF
j_call: TRBJ2-3; v_call: TRBV12-5; d_call: TRBD2; clone_size: .; cdr3_nt: TGTGCTAGTGGTTTGGTACAAAGCGGGGGGCCCTGGCAGTATTTT; cdr3_aa: CASGLVQSGGPWQYF
j_call: TRBJ2-5; v_call: TRBV9; d_call: TRBD2; clone_size: .; cdr3_nt: TGTGCCAGCAGCGTAGGTACTAGCGGTACGCAAGAGACCCAGTACTTC; cdr3_aa: CASSVGTSGTQETQYF
j_call: TRBJ2-7; v_call: TRBV15; d_call: TRBD1; clone_size: few; cdr3_nt: TGTGCCACCAGCAGAGGAGACAGGGGGTCCTACGAGCAGTACTTC; cdr3_aa: CATSRGDRGSYEQYF
j_call: TRBJ2-1; v_call: TRBV7-3; d_call: .; clone_size: .; cdr3_nt: TGTGCCAGCAGCTTACAGTCGGCCTACAATGAGCAGTTCTTC; cdr3_aa: CASSLQSAYNEQFF
j_call: TRBJ2-1; v_call: TRBV20-1; d_call: TRBD1; clone_size: few; cdr3_nt: TGCAGTGCTAGCCCAGCGGGACAGGGATACAATGAGCAGTTCTTC; cdr3_aa: CSASPAGQGYNEQFF
j_call: TRBJ1-2; v_call: TRBV7-2; d_call: TRBD1; clone_size: .; cdr3_nt: TGTGCCAGCAGCCCTCAGGGACAGGGCAACTATGGCTACACCTTC; cdr3_aa: CASSPQGQGNYGYTF
j_call: TRBJ2-5; v_call: TRBV12-3/TRBV12-4; d_call: .; clone_size: .; cdr3_nt: TGTGCCAGCAGTCCAGGGGATGGGGAGACCCAGTACTTC; cdr3_aa: CASSPGDGETQYF
j_call: TRBJ2-3; v_call: TRBV5-5; d_call: .; clone_size: .; cdr3_nt: TGTGCCAGCAGCTTCGTCGGCTTAACTTACACAGATACGCAGTATTTT; cdr3_aa: CASSFVGLTYTDTQYF
j_call: TRBJ2-5; v_call: TRBV5-1; d_call: .; clone_size: .; cdr3_nt: TGCGCCAGCAGCTTGGTTGGGACCCCCGAAGAGACCCAGTACTTC; cdr3_aa: CASSLVGTPEETQYF
j_call: TRBJ1-2; v_call: TRBV6-2/TRBV6-3; d_call: .; clone_size: few; cdr3_nt: TGTGCCAGCAGATTACATATCGGTGCTGGCTACACCTTC; cdr3_aa: CASRLHIGAGYTF
j_call: TRBJ1-1; v_call: TRBV10-3; d_call: .; clone_size: .; cdr3_nt: TGTGCCATCCACGGCGGGGGCTACACTGAAGCTTTCTTT; cdr3_aa: CAIHGGGYTEAFF
j_call: TRBJ1-6; v_call: TRBV4-2; d_call: .; clone_size: .; cdr3_nt: TGTGCCAGCGGTGCGGGAAGCTCCTATAATTCACCCCTCCACTTT; cdr3_aa: CASGAGSSYNSPLHF
j_call: TRBJ2-1; v_call: TRBV12-3/TRBV12-4; d_call: TRBD1; clone_size: few; cdr3_nt: TGTGCCAGCAGTTTCCGGGACAGGGGCAATGAGCAGTTCTTC; cdr3_aa: CASSFRDRGNEQFF
j_call: TRBJ2-6; v_call: TRBV5-1; d_call: TRBD1; clone_size: few; cdr3_nt: TGCGCCAGCAGCTTGTTAACAGGGGCGGTGTCTGGGGCCAACGTCCTGACTTTC; cdr3_aa: CASSLLTGAVSGANVLTF
j_call: TRBJ2-3; v_call: TRBV7-2; d_call: TRBD2; clone_size: few; cdr3_nt: TGTGCCAGCAGCTTCCGACTAGCGGGGGCGCCGGATACGCAGTATTTT; cdr3_aa: CASSFRLAGAPDTQYF
j_call: TRBJ2-6; v_call: TRBV5-1; d_call: .; clone_size: .; cdr3_nt: TGCGCCAGCAGCTTGGAATTAGTGGGCAACGTCCTGACTTTC; cdr3_aa: CASSLELVGNVLTF
j_call: TRBJ2-3; v_call: TRBV7-8; d_call: TRBD2; clone_size: few; cdr3_nt: TGTGCTTGCGGGGGGGGGCTCCTCACAGATACGCAGTATTTT; cdr3_aa: CACGGGLLTDTQYF
j_call: TRBJ2-1; v_call: TRBV24-1; d_call: TRBD2; clone_size: few; cdr3_nt: TGTGCCACCAGTGTAGCGGGGGAACACAATGAGCAGTTCTTC; cdr3_aa: CATSVAGEHNEQFF
j_call: TRBJ1-1; v_call: TRBV29-1; d_call: .; clone_size: .; cdr3_nt: TGCAGCGCACAAATAGGGGGGAATACTGAAGCTTTCTTT; cdr3_aa: CSAQIGGNTEAFF
j_call: TRBJ2-3; v_call: TRBV27; d_call: .; clone_size: few; cdr3_nt: TGTGCCAGCAGCCAATCGTTATATACGCAGTATTTT; cdr3_aa: CASSQSLYTQYF
j_call: TRBJ2-3; v_call: TRBV12-5; d_call: TRBD1; clone_size: few; cdr3_nt: TGCGCTAGTGGACCAGGGGGAAGTGCAGATACGCAGTATTTT; cdr3_aa: CASGPGGSADTQYF
j_call: TRBJ1-2; v_call: TRBV28; d_call: .; clone_size: .; cdr3_nt: TGTGCCAGCAGTTTATTGAGTCCCCGGCGTGGCTATGGCTACACCTTC; cdr3_aa: CASSLLSPRRGYGYTF
j_call: TRBJ1-2; v_call: TRBV29-1; d_call: .; clone_size: many; cdr3_nt: TGCAGCGTACAACAGGCTAACTATGGCTACACCTTC; cdr3_aa: CSVQQANYGYTF
j_call: TRBJ2-1; v_call: TRBV7-9; d_call: .; clone_size: .; cdr3_nt: TGTGCCAGCAGCTTAGCAGTATCATCAAGCGGTGAGCAGTTCTTC; cdr3_aa: CASSLAVSSSGEQFF
j_call: TRBJ2-3; v_call: TRBV7-2; d_call: .; clone_size: .; cdr3_nt: TGTGCCAGCAGCTTCCGCCGACATGGAGCAGATACGCAGTATTTT; cdr3_aa: CASSFRRHGADTQYF